A single sample is the source of the 12 T cell receptor beta chains below, sequenced in a study of T cell clonality in common variable immunodeficiency. Libraries were prepared by immunoSEQ multiplex PCR; TCRdb keeps only in-frame clonotypes and omits some of them. The data show about 43,000 clones, with none appearing a single time. The specimen was peripheral blood mononuclear cells. The source of these receptors is a person aged 18 to 70 in good health.

This clone was counted at least ten times. The read ends 3 residues shy of where the CDR3 ends; the end is completed using the germline J gene. Other DNA sequences of this sample code for an identical CDR3. J is TRBJ2-6 and V is TRBV7-6; a possible D gene is TRBD1 (5 bases). CDR1 is SGHVS, CDR2 FNYEAQ, per germline. V dropped 2 bases and J dropped 1 base, with 15 bases sitting between them. The CDR3 runs to 18 residues. CDR3 bases read: TGTGCCAGCAGCTTACTGCCCCCCGACAGTTCTGGGGCCAACGTC. It codes for CASSLLPPDSSGANV. The complete CDR3 reads CASSLLPPDSSGANVLTF.

Many counts were recorded for this clone. Coverage ceases 3 residues before the CDR3 finishes, and the germline J gene fills in the end. The J gene is TRBJ2-1, the V gene TRBV5-1; a possible D gene is TRBD2 (5 bases). CDR3 length: 14 residues. V was trimmed by 4 bases and J by 4 bases, leaving 12 bases between them. Germline V gene lookup returns CDR1 SGHRS and CDR2 YFSETQ. CDR3 sequence reads: CASSTGLDYNEQFF. CDR3 DNA (partial): TGCGCCAGCAGCACTGGACTCGATTACAATGAG. Looking up the rest from reference TRBV5-1 and TRBJ2-1 gives the full variable domain: KAGVTQTPRYLIKTRGQQVTLSCSPISGHRSVSWYQQTPGQGLQFLFEYFSETQRNKGNFPGRFSGRQFSNSRSEMNVSTLELGDSALYLCASSTGLDYNEQFFGPGTRLTVL.

On this clone itself: The read ends 3 residues before the CDR3 terminus; that terminus is restored from the germline J gene. The genes are TRBV19 and TRBJ1-1, with 8 bases that match TRBD1. The germline gives CDR1 LNHDA, CDR2 SQIVND (reference sequence). This CDR3 is built from 17 residues. Trimming removed 2 bases from V and 1 base from J; junction bases left unmatched: 9. CDR3 DNA (partial): TGTGCCAGTAGTATAATGGGTTGGGGGACAGGGAACACTGAA. Translating it yields CASSIMGWGTGNTE. From start to end, the CDR3 is CASSIMGWGTGNTEAFF.

This clone has ten or more counts. The junction shows a germline mismatch at one end, possibly a read error. The CDR3 end is not reached by the read, which stops 3 residues before it; the germline J gene fills it in. The J gene is TRBJ2-3, the V gene TRBV4-2, with D maybe TRBD1 (6 bases). Germline CDR1 LGHNA, CDR2 YNFKEQ. The CDR3 consists of 14 residues. The chain's CDR3 is CASSTFTGSDTQYF. CDR3 DNA, as far as it was read: TGCGCCAGCAGTACTTTTACAGGGTCAGATACG.

This clone has at least ten counts. The read stops 3 residues short of the end of the CDR3; the missing end is completed from the germline J gene. The chain employs TRBV5-1 and TRBJ2-5; a possible D gene is TRBD1 (6 bases). CDR3 size: 15 residues. Germline V lookup: CDR1 SGHRS, CDR2 YFSETQ. Trimming took 0 bases from V and 3 from J, leaving 12 bases between them. The CDR3: CASSLASGEKETQYF. The sequenced part of the CDR3 DNA is TGCGCCAGCAGCTTGGCCTCAGGGGAGAAAGAGACC.

This clone was picked up many times. The CDR3 goes on 3 residues after the read ends, and that part is filled in from the germline J gene. The rearrangement links TRBV20-1 to TRBJ2-3, with 14 bases that match TRBD2. Germline V gene data show CDR1 as DFQATT and CDR2 as SNEGSKA (reference sequence). The CDR3 extends over 13 amino acids. The sequenced part of the CDR3 DNA is TGCAACCCGGGACTAGCGGGAGCAGATACG. Its translation: CNPGLAGADT. The whole CDR3 sequence reads CNPGLAGADTQYF.

This clone was counted many times. Coverage ceases 3 residues before the CDR3 finishes, and the germline J gene fills in the end. This sequence joins TRBV18 and TRBJ2-1; D perhaps matches TRBD1 (5 bases). The CDR3 is made up of 15 amino acids. The germline V gene encodes CDR1 KGHSH and CDR2 LQKENI. V lost 6 bases and J lost 1, with 13 bases in between. CDR3 sequence: CASSPRVMSYNEQFF. The CDR3 DNA, read in part, is TGTGCCAGCTCCCCCAGGGTTATGTCCTACAATGAG.

This clone was observed at least ten times. The read ends 3 residues shy of where the CDR3 ends; the end is completed using the germline J gene. J is TRBJ2-1 and V is TRBV30, with 8 bases identical to TRBD1. V lost 4 bases to trimming and J lost 6 bases; unmatched junction nucleotides: 8. The CDR3 is made up of 14 amino acids. Germline lookup yields CDR1 GTSNPN and CDR2 SVGIG (reference sequence). This CDR3 is CAWTGGASLNEQFF. Partial CDR3 DNA: TGTGCCTGGACAGGGGGCGCGAGCCTCAATGAG.

This clone has at least ten counts. The read is 3 residues too short to cover the CDR3 end, so that end is filled in from the germline J gene. The chain has TRBV5-4 and TRBJ2-2; 7 nucleotides align to TRBD2. The V gene end was trimmed by 2 bases and the J gene end by 6 bases; junction bases not matched to a gene: 10. CDR1 and CDR2 from the germline V gene are SGHNT and YYREEE (reference sequence). This CDR3 region has 16 residues. Partial CDR3 DNA: TGTGCCAGCAGCTTCCCGGGGACTACCCGCGCCGGGGAG. It codes for CASSFPGTTRAGE. The CDR3 reads in full as CASSFPGTTRAGELFF.

This clone was observed many times. Read coverage stops 3 residues before the CDR3 terminus; the germline J gene supplies the remainder. This chain uses TRBV10-2 with TRBJ2-1, with D maybe TRBD2 (5 bases). CDR1 is WSHSY, CDR2 SAAADI, per germline. V gave up 6 bases and J gave up 2 bases, with 11 bases separating them. The CDR3 is 14 residues long. The CDR3 reads CASRVASPYNEQFF. The covered CDR3 bases are TGCGCCAGCAGGGTAGCGAGCCCCTACAATGAG.

This clone has ten or more counts. Read coverage stops 3 residues before the CDR3 terminus; the germline J gene supplies the remainder. The chain carries TRBV18 and TRBJ1-4; D gene uncertain. V lost 2 bases and J lost 8, with 9 bases in between. CDR1 is KGHSH and CDR2 is LQKENI in the germline V gene. The CDR3 sequence is 13 residues long. The sequenced part of the CDR3 DNA is TGTGCCAGCTCACCAGGGTCAGGCGAAAAA. Its protein product is CASSPGSGEK. The full CDR3 protein is CASSPGSGEKLFF.

In the case of this clone: This may come from a read error, since a much larger clone is one base off. With the read ending 3 residues before the CDR3 end, the germline J gene is used to fill in that end. The same CDR3 can be traced to other DNA sequences in this sample. The gene calls are TRBV5-1 and TRBJ1-3, with a weak D call TRBD1 (6 bases). Per germline, CDR1 SGHRS and CDR2 YFSETQ. The CDR3 length is 16 residues. The DNA read from the CDR3 is TGCGCCAGCAGCTTGGAAGGGGGGGGCTCTGGAAACACA. Protein sequence: CASSLEGGGSGNT. The CDR3 as a whole reads CASSLEGGGSGNTIYF. Full variable domain (remainder filled in from reference TRBV5-1 and TRBJ1-3): KAGVTQTPRYLIKTRGQQVTLSCSPISGHRSVSWYQQTPGQGLQFLFEYFSETQRNKGNFPGRFSGRQFSNSRSEMNVSTLELGDSALYLCASSLEGGGSGNTIYFGEGSWLTVV.